This T cell receptor (beta chain) was retrieved from a study of OX40 agonist ivuxolimab in advanced cancers. Overall study context: The patients received agonistic anti-OX40 (CD134) antibody ivuxolimab. Study-level findings and limits: There were, on average, more expanded clones in CD8+ T cells than in CD4+. Those patients achieving a partial response at 0.1-3.0 mg/kg showed among the lowest clonal expansion. Low normalized T-cell clonal expansion also characterized some of the nonresponders.

The protocol was immunoSEQ multiplex PCR, while the TCRdb copy is restricted to in-frame clones and leaves out a portion. This table has 60,000 or so clones, 90% to 95% appearing once. Remarks on this clone: Its target is unknown.

The germline V and J ends were trimmed by 4 bases and 8 bases, with 14 bases remaining between them. There are 14 residues in the CDR3. CDR1 MNHEY and CDR2 SVGAGI come from the germline V gene. The sample consisted of CD4+ or CD8+ T cells sorted from blood, taken in a trial of the OX40 agonist ivuxolimab. The receptor's source is an adult with an advanced solid tumor such as melanoma, head and neck, liver or kidney cancer. This chain links TRBV6-5 with TRBJ1-4; D unclear. CDR3 DNA: TGTGCCAGCAGTTTAGCTTTCCCCGGAGAAAAACTGTTTTTT. Translated, it gives CASSLAFPGEKLFF.